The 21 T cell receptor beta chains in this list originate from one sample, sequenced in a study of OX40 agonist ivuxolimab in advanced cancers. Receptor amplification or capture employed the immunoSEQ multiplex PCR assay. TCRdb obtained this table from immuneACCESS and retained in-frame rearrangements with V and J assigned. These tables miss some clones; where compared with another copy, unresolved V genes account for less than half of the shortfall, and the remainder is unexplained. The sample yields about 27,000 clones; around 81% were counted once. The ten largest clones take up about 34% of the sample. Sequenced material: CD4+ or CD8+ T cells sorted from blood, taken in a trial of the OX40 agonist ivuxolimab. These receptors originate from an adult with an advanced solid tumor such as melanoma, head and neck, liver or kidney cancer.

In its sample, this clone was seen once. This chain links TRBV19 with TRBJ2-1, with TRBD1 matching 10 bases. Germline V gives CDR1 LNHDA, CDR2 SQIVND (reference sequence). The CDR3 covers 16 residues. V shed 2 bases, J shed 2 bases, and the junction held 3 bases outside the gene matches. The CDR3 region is CASSIRTGGPYNEQFF. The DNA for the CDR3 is TGTGCCAGTAGTATACGGACAGGGGGACCCTACAATGAGCAGTTCTTC.

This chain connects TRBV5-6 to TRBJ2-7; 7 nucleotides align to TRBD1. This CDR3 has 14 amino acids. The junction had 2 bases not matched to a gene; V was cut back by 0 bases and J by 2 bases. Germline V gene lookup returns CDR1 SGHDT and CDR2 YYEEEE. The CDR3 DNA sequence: TGTGCCAGCAGCTTGGGGACAGGCGCCTACGAGCAGTACTTC. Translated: CASSLGTGAYEQYF.

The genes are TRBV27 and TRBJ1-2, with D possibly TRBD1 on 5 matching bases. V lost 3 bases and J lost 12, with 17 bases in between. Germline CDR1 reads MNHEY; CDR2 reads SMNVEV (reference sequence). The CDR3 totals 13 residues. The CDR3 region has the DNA TGTGCCAGCAGTTTGTCAGGATCGGGGGGTAACACCTTC. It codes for CASSLSGSGGNTF.

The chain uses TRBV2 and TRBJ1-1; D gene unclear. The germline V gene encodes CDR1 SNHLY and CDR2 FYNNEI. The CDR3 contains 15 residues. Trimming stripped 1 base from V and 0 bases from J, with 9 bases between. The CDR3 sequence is CASSEVMVMNTEAFF. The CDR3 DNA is TGTGCCAGCAGTGAAGTGATGGTTATGAACACTGAAGCTTTCTTT. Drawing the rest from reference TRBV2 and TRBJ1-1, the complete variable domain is EPEVTQTPSHQVTQMGQEVILRCVPISNHLYFYWYRQILGQKVEFLVSFYNNEISEKSEIFDDQFSVERPDGSNFTLKIRSTKLEDSAMYFCASSEVMVMNTEAFFGQGTRLTVV.

The CDR3 loop is CAWRERNIQYF. CDR3 DNA sequence: TGTGCCTGGAGGGAACGAAACATTCAGTACTTC. The chain employs TRBV30 and TRBJ2-4, with D hard to call. The V end lost 3 bases, the J end lost 6 bases, and 6 bases lay between the germline ends. CDR1 is GTSNPN, CDR2 SVGIG, per germline (reference sequence). This CDR3 has 11 amino acids.

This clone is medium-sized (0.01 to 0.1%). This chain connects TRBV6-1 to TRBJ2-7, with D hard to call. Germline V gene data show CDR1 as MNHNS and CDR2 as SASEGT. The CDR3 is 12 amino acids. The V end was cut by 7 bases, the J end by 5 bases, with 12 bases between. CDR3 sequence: CASIQNLHEQYF. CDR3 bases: TGTGCCAGCATTCAAAATTTACACGAGCAGTACTTC.

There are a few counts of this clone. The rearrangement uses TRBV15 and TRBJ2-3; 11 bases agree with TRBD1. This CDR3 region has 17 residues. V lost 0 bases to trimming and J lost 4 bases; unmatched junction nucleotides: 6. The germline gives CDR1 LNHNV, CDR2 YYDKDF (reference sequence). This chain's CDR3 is CATSREAPGQGADTQYF. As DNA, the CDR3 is TGTGCCACCAGCAGAGAGGCCCCGGGACAGGGGGCAGATACGCAGTATTTT.

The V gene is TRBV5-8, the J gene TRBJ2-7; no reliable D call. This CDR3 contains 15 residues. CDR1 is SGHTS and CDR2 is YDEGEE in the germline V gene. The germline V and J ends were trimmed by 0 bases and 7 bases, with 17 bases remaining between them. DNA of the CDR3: TGTGCCAGCAGCTTGGGATCTTCCACTCGCAAGGAGCAGTACTTC. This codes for CASSLGSSTRKEQYF.

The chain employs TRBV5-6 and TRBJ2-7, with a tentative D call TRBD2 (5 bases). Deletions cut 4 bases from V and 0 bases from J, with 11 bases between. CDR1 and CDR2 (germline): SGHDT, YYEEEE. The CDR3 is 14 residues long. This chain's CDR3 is CASSLSDLSYEQYF. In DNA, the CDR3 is TGTGCCAGCAGCCTTAGCGACCTCTCCTACGAGCAGTACTTC. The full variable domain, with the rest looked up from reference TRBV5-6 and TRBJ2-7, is DAGVTQSPTHLIKTRGQQVTLRCSPKSGHDTVSWYQQALGQGPQFIFQYYEEEERQRGNFPDRFSGHQFPNYSSELNVNALLLGDSALYLCASSLSDLSYEQYFGPGTRLTVT.

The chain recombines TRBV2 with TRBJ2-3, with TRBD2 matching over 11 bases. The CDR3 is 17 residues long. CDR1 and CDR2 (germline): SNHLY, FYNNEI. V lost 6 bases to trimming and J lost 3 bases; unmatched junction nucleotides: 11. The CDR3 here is CASRARTSGLLTDTQYF. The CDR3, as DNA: TGTGCCAGCAGGGCCAGGACTAGCGGGTTATTAACAGATACGCAGTATTTT.

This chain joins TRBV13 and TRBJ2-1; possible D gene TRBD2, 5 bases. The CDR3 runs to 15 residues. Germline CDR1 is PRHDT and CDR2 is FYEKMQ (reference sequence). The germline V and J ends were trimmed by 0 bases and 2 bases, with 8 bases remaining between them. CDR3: CASSLGLGAYNEQFF. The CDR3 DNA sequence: TGTGCCAGCAGCTTAGGCCTGGGAGCCTACAATGAGCAGTTCTTC.

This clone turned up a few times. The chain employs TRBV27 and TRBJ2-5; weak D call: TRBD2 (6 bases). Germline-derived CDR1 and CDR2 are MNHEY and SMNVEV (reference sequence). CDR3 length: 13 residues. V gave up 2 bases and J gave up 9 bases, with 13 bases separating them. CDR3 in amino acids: CASSLDTGVSQYF. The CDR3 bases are TGTGCCAGCAGTTTAGATACGGGGGTGTCCCAGTACTTC.

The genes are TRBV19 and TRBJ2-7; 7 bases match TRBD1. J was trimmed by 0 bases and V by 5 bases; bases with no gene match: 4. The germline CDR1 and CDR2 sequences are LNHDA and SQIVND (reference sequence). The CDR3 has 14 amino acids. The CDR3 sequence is CASSLTGSSYEQYF. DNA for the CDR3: TGTGCCAGTAGTCTGACAGGGAGCTCCTACGAGCAGTACTTC.

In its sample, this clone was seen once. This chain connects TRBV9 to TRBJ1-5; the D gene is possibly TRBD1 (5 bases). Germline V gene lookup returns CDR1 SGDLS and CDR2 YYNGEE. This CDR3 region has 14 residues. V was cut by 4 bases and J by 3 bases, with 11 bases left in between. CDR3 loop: CASSPDSFNQPQHF. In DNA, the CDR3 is TGTGCCAGCAGCCCTGACAGTTTCAATCAGCCCCAGCATTTT.

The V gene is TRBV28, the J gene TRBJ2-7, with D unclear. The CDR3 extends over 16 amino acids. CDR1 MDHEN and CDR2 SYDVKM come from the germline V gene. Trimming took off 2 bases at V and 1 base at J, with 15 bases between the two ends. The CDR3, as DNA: TGTGCCAGCAGTTTAGGAGTATACGGGCCATCCTACGAGCAGTACTTC. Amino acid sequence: CASSLGVYGPSYEQYF.

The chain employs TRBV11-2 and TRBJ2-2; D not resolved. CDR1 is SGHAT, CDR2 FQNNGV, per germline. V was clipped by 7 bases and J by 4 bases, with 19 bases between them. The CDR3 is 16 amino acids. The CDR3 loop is CASTDGLGTSTGELFF. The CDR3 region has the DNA TGTGCCAGCACCGATGGCTTGGGCACGAGCACCGGGGAGCTGTTTTTT.

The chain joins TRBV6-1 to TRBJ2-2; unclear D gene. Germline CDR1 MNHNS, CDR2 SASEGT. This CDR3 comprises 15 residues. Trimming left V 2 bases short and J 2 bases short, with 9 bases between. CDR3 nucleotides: TGTGCCAGCAGTGAAAGGCAGCTAAACACCGGGGAGCTGTTTTTT. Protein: CASSERQLNTGELFF.

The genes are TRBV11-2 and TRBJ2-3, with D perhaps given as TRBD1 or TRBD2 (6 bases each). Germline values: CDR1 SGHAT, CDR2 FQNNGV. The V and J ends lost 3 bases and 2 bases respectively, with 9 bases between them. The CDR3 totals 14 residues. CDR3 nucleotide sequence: TGTGCCAGCAGCTTTGGGGGGCCCACAGATACGCAGTATTTT. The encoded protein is CASSFGGPTDTQYF.

The CDR3 sequence: CASSEYEGETQYF. In DNA form, the CDR3 reads TGTGCCAGCAGTGAATATGAGGGGGAGACCCAGTACTTC. The rearrangement uses TRBV25-1 and TRBJ2-5, with D possibly called TRBD1 or TRBD2 (5 bases each). The CDR3 has 13 residues. Deletions cut 0 bases from V and 5 bases from J, with 7 bases between. Germline V gene sequence: CDR1 MGHDK, CDR2 SYGVNS.

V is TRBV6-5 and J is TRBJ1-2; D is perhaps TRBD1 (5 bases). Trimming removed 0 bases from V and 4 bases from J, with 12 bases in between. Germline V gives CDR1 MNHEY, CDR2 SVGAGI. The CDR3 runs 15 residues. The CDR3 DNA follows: TGTGCCAGCAGTTACTCGAGGACAACGCTCTATGGCTACACCTTC. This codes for CASSYSRTTLYGYTF.

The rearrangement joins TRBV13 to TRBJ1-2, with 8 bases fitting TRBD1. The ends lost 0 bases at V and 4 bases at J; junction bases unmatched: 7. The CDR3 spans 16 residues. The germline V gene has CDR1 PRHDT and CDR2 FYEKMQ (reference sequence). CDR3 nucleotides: TGTGCCAGCAGCTTAGGCGTGACAGGGGTCGGCTATGGCTACACCTTC. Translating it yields CASSLGVTGVGYGYTF.